The TCR beta chain under discussion was sequenced for a study of T-cell reconstitution after alpha-beta-depleted transplantation in children. TCRbeta library preparation incorporated unique molecular identifiers. TCRdb ran MiXCR on the PCR reads and lists one entry per CDR3 protein. The sample includes almost 250,000 distinct CDR3 sequences, more than 20% of them seen just once. Germline CDR1 and CDR2: MNHNS and SASEGT. The length of the CDR3 is 16 residues. Trimming shortened V by 9 bases and J by 0 bases, and 18 bases separated the two germline ends. This clonotype has a handful of counts. The specimen was PBMCs, collected before TCRalphabeta/CD19-depleted stem cell transplant. The chain employs TRBV6-1 and TRBJ2-1, with a possible D match to TRBD2 (6 bases). The clonotype was recovered from a girl aged 2-15 years with Fanconi anemia, due to receive a stem cell transplant. In DNA, the CDR3 is TGTGCCAGTAAACCTAGCGTCCAGAGCTCCTACAATGAGCAGTTCTTC. Protein product: CASKPSVQSSYNEQFF.